These 20 T cell receptor beta chains originate from one sample sequenced in a study of identical twins. TCRdb ran MiXCR on the 5' RACE reads and lists one entry per CDR3 protein. This sample carries some 900,000 distinct CDR3 sequences, roughly an eighth of them seen once, and the ten largest clones take around 1.5%. These data also formed part of another study, on yellow fever vaccine responses in identical twins.

Sequencing was done on a sample of PBMCs. The source of these receptors is a woman under 30 in good health.

In this sample, this clonotype turned up many times. The chain employs TRBV10-3 and TRBJ2-1; D is perhaps TRBD1 (6 bases). Germline CDR1 is ENHRY and CDR2 is SYGVKD. This CDR3 region has 15 residues. Trimming took off 0 bases at V and 5 bases at J, with 11 bases between the two ends. In DNA form, the CDR3 reads TGTGCCATCAGTGAGTCGAACAGGGCGAACAATGAGCAGTTCTTC. It yields the protein CAISESNRANNEQFF.

This clonotype has only a few counts. The chain uses TRBV12-3 or TRBV12-4 and TRBJ2-4; 10 nucleotides match TRBD1. The CDR3 length is 16 residues. Trimming took 4 bases from V and 6 from J; bases not matched to a gene: 9. CDR3 residues: CASSSRTGGSGNIQYF. Here the CDR3 DNA reads TGTGCCAGCAGTTCCCGGACAGGGGGGTCGGGAAACATTCAGTACTTC.

The chain employs TRBV5-5 and TRBJ1-2, with 9 bases matching TRBD1. The V gene's germline CDR1 is SGHKS and CDR2 YYEKEE (reference sequence). This CDR3 has 15 residues. Trimming cost V 3 bases and J 4 bases; bases outside gene matches: 7. The CDR3 DNA reads TGTGCCAGCAGCTCGGACAGGGGTCAACTCTATGGCTACACCTTC. This translates into CASSSDRGQLYGYTF.

The sample holds a few counts of this clonotype. The chain couples TRBV20-1 to TRBJ2-7, with unresolved D. Germline V gene data show CDR1 as DFQATT and CDR2 as SNEGSKA (reference sequence). There are 11 residues in the CDR3. The germline V and J ends were trimmed by 5 bases and 3 bases, with 8 bases remaining between them. The CDR3 loop is CSAGSDYEQYF. The CDR3 DNA sequence: TGCAGTGCTGGATCGGACTACGAGCAGTACTTC.

The chain employs TRBV20-1 and TRBJ2-3; D possibly corresponds to TRBD1 (5 bases). V was shortened by 6 bases and J by 2 bases, with 15 bases between the two germline ends. There are 14 residues in the CDR3. The germline CDR1 and CDR2 sequences are DFQATT and SNEGSKA (reference sequence). The CDR3 region has the DNA TGCAGTGCCTCACGGACACGGTCCACAGATACGCAGTATTTT. It translates to CSASRTRSTDTQYF.

The table lists this clonotype with a few counts. CDR3 residues: CAIRKTDGSYEQYF. CDR3 DNA: TGTGCCATCAGGAAAACGGACGGCTCCTACGAGCAGTACTTC. The rearrangement links TRBV10-3 to TRBJ2-7; D unresolved. CDR1 and CDR2 from the germline V gene are ENHRY and SYGVKD. The CDR3 has 14 residues. The V and J ends lost 6 bases and 0 bases respectively, with 12 bases between them.

This clonotype came up many times. V is TRBV28 and J is TRBJ2-1; no reliable D call. The CDR3 totals 15 residues. Germline V CDR1 and CDR2: MDHEN, SYDVKM. V lost 3 bases and J lost 3, with 12 bases in between. In DNA, the CDR3 is TGTGCCAGCAGTTTTGTCAGTCCCGGCTACAATGAGCAGTTCTTC. Protein: CASSFVSPGYNEQFF.

This clonotype was counted only a few times. CDR3 sequence (DNA): TGCAGTGCTAGAGCCCCGGACAGAAGTGAAAAACTGTTTTTT. Amino acid sequence: CSARAPDRSEKLFF. The V and J genes are TRBV20-1 and TRBJ1-4; D is possibly TRBD1 (6 bases). V lost 1 base and J 7 bases, leaving 13 bases between the germline ends. Germline V gene sequence: CDR1 DFQATT, CDR2 SNEGSKA (reference sequence). This CDR3 comprises 14 residues.

This clonotype showed up just a few times. The gene calls are TRBV15 and TRBJ2-5, with D perhaps being TRBD1 or TRBD2 (6 bases each). The germline V and J ends were trimmed by 1 base and 6 bases, with 12 bases remaining between them. This CDR3 has 14 residues. Germline V lookup: CDR1 LNHNV, CDR2 YYDKDF (reference sequence). The CDR3, as DNA: TGTGCCACCAGCAGAGGGGGGGACACAAAGACCCAGTACTTC. As protein: CATSRGGDTKTQYF.

This clonotype was seen only a few times. This chain connects TRBV6-5 to TRBJ2-3, with TRBD2 matching over 8 bases. Germline V gives CDR1 MNHEY, CDR2 SVGAGI. With 4 bases clipped from V and 4 bases from J, the junction kept 7 bases outside the gene matches. The CDR3 sequence is 15 residues long. CDR3 in DNA: TGTGCCAGCAGTTCCGGGGGGGCCGGGTCAGATACGCAGTATTTT. Protein product: CASSSGGAGSDTQYF.

In its sample, this clonotype was seen a few times. Germline is not matched at one junction end, which may reflect a read error. The V and J genes are TRBV27 and TRBJ1-5, with a possible D match to TRBD1 (6 bases). In germline, CDR1 is MNHEY, CDR2 SMNVEV (reference sequence). This CDR3 has 14 amino acids. The CDR3 is CASSLKGGNQPQQF. CDR3 DNA: TGTGCCAGCAGTTTGAAGGGGGGTAATCAGCCCCAGCAATTT.

The J gene is TRBJ2-3, the V gene TRBV2, with a possible D match to TRBD1 (6 bases). Deletions cut 8 bases from V and 7 bases from J, with 22 bases between. Germline CDR1 SNHLY, CDR2 FYNNEI. This CDR3 comprises 15 residues. The DNA for the CDR3 is TGTGCCAGCCTGATCCGGGACACCCCAACAAATACGCAGTATTTT. Residues: CASLIRDTPTNTQYF.

The rearrangement uses TRBV10-3 and TRBJ2-1; no clear D gene. The CDR3 is made up of 14 amino acids. The germline CDR1 and CDR2 sequences are ENHRY and SYGVKD. Trimming removed 3 bases from V and 10 bases from J, with 16 bases in between. The DNA of the CDR3 is TGTGCCATCAGTGAACCCCGGGCGGCGTTGGAGCAGTTCTTC. This translates into CAISEPRAALEQFF.

This chain uses TRBV7-2 with TRBJ2-1; D is ambiguous. This CDR3 comprises 14 residues. The V end lost 2 bases, the J end lost 3 bases, and 8 bases lay between the germline ends. The germline V gene has CDR1 SGHTA and CDR2 FQGNSA. This CDR3 is CASSLYYSYNEQFF. In DNA form, the CDR3 reads TGTGCCAGCAGCTTATACTACAGCTACAATGAGCAGTTCTTC.

The V and J genes are TRBV5-1 and TRBJ2-7; 13 bases map to TRBD2. With V trimmed by 4 bases and J by 3 bases, 4 bases remained unmatched. Germline V gene lookup returns CDR1 SGHRS and CDR2 YFSETQ. The CDR3 is 15 residues long. CDR3 sequence reads: CASSTGTSGVYEQYV. CDR3 nucleotide sequence: TGCGCCAGCAGCACCGGGACTAGCGGGGTCTACGAGCAGTACGTC.

The CDR3 here is CATSRGIEVDYEQYF. The CDR3 DNA reads as TGTGCCACCAGCAGAGGGATCGAGGTGGACTACGAGCAGTACTTC. The V gene is TRBV15, the J gene TRBJ2-7; D not certain. This CDR3 has 15 amino acids. Germline V CDR1 and CDR2: LNHNV, YYDKDF (reference sequence). Deletions cut 1 base from V and 3 bases from J, with 13 bases between.

This clonotype showed up many times. This chain links TRBV10-3 with TRBJ2-1; the D call may be TRBD1 or TRBD2 (5 bases each). CDR3 length equals 14 residues. Germline V gene sequence: CDR1 ENHRY, CDR2 SYGVKD. V was pared by 8 bases and J by 0 bases, with 11 bases between. CDR3 amino acids: CAIRDGSSYNEQFF. The CDR3 bases are TGTGCCATCCGGGACGGTAGCTCCTACAATGAGCAGTTCTTC.

V usage is TRBV12-3 or TRBV12-4 and J usage is TRBJ2-1; D possibly uses TRBD1 or TRBD2 (5 bases each). There are 13 residues in the CDR3. Trimming removed 6 bases from V and 8 bases from J, with 14 bases in between. This CDR3 reads CASSPTMGDEQFF. The CDR3 DNA follows: TGTGCCAGCAGCCCGACAATGGGGGATGAGCAGTTCTTC.

This chain connects TRBV18 to TRBJ2-5, with D unresolved. This CDR3 is built from 16 residues. CDR1 is KGHSH and CDR2 is LQKENI in the germline V gene. The germline V and J ends were trimmed by 3 bases and 2 bases, with 16 bases remaining between them. CDR3 in DNA: TGTGCCAGCTCACCCTACTCTTTGGAATATCAAGAGACCCAGTACTTC. As protein: CASSPYSLEYQETQYF.

This clonotype appeared a few times. The junction departs from germline at one end; a sequencing error may be responsible. This chain joins TRBV12-3 or TRBV12-4 and TRBJ1-1; tentative D call: TRBD1 (6 bases). The CDR3 runs 15 residues. DNA of the CDR3: TGTGCCAGCAGTAGGGCGGGGGGCCTGAATACTGAAGCTTTCTTT. It codes for CASSRAGGLNTEAFF.